One sample yielded the 25 T cell receptor beta chains listed below, sequenced in a study of Ad26.COV2.S vaccination and SARS-CoV-2 variants. Treatment here: around 19 received Ad26.COV2.S at low or high dose, single or two shots; 5 received placebo; per-sample allocation not given. Samples were taken on day 63 after the first vaccine or placebo injection. Sequenced by immunoSEQ multiplex PCR; TCRdb stores in-frame clones only, minus some. The sample carries a few hundred thousand clones, 87% recorded once. Sequencing was performed on peripheral blood, taken in a trial of Ad26.COV2.S vaccine versus placebo. These receptors were collected from a person aged 18-60 years who received the Ad26.COV2.S COVID-19 vaccine or a placebo.

This chain connects TRBV18 to TRBJ2-3; weak D call: TRBD1 (5 bases). CDR3 length: 14 residues. Looked up from germline, CDR1 is KGHSH and CDR2 is LQKENI. Trimming cost V 4 bases and J 2 bases, with 10 bases left between them. This chain's CDR3 is CASSLMTVTDTQYF. As DNA, the CDR3 is TGTGCCAGCTCACTGATGACAGTCACAGATACGCAGTATTTT.

CDR3 sequence reads: CASSLDFYEQYF. CDR3 bases: TGTGCCAGCAGCTTAGACTTCTACGAGCAGTACTTC. V usage is TRBV7-2 and J usage is TRBJ2-7; no firm D call. Germline CDR1 is SGHTA and CDR2 is FQGNSA. This CDR3 spans 12 amino acids. The ends were cut back, 1 base at V and 3 bases at J, with 4 bases in the middle.

The rearrangement joins TRBV4-3 to TRBJ2-5, with D maybe TRBD1 (6 bases). Trimming left V 4 bases short and J 5 bases short, with 11 bases between. The CDR3 runs to 13 residues. Germline V gene data show CDR1 as LGHNA and CDR2 as YSLEER. The CDR3 DNA reads TGCGCCAGCAGCCCGGGTACAGGGGAGACCCAGTACTTC. Translation gives CASSPGTGETQYF.

The table lists this clone with a count of one. The CDR3 loop is CASSPDVGGKQPQHF. The CDR3 DNA follows: TGTGCCAGCAGCCCCGACGTGGGGGGAAAACAGCCCCAGCATTTT. This chain uses TRBV3-1 (or the pseudogene TRBV3-2) with TRBJ1-5, with D possibly matching TRBD1 (5 bases). CDR1 is LGHDT, CDR2 YNNKEL, per germline (reference sequence). The length of the CDR3 is 15 residues. Trimming shortened V by 4 bases and J by 7 bases, and 17 bases separated the two germline ends.

The chain uses TRBV7-2 and TRBJ1-5; tentatively, D is TRBD1 (5 bases). V was cut by 5 bases and J by 0 bases, with 8 bases left in between. CDR1 and CDR2 from the germline V gene are SGHTA and FQGNSA. This CDR3 is 14 amino acids long. The CDR3 nucleotides are TGTGCCAGCAGCCTCAGGGTTAGCAATCAGCCCCAGCATTTT. Residues: CASSLRVSNQPQHF.

V and J are TRBV5-4 and TRBJ1-4, with D uncertain. V lost 4 bases and J 0 bases, leaving 16 bases between the germline ends. Germline V gene lookup returns CDR1 SGHNT and CDR2 YYREEE (reference sequence). There are 17 residues in the CDR3. The CDR3 protein is CASSRMTGVTTNEKLFF. The DNA of the CDR3 is TGTGCCAGCAGCCGTATGACGGGCGTCACAACTAATGAAAAACTGTTTTTT.

A single count supports this clone. The chain links TRBV27 to TRBJ2-7, with a possible D match to TRBD1 (5 bases). The V and J ends lost 2 bases and 5 bases respectively, with 10 bases between them. Germline V CDR1 and CDR2: MNHEY, SMNVEV (reference sequence). The CDR3 totals 13 residues. The CDR3 sequence is CASSLRGSHEQYF. The CDR3 DNA reads as TGTGCCAGCAGTTTAAGGGGAAGCCACGAGCAGTACTTC.

CDR3: CAWSSYDEQYF. The CDR3 bases are TGTGCCTGGTCTTCGTACGACGAGCAGTACTTC. The gene calls are TRBV30 and TRBJ2-7, with D hard to call. Germline CDR1 and CDR2: GTSNPN and SVGIG (reference sequence). Trimming took off 5 bases at V and 5 bases at J, with 10 bases between the two ends. This CDR3 is 11 amino acids long.

This clone was recorded once. The chain joins TRBV9 to TRBJ2-6; 9 nucleotides line up with TRBD1. CDR3 length equals 18 residues. The V gene's germline CDR1 is SGDLS and CDR2 YYNGEE. With V trimmed by 5 bases and J by 0 bases, 9 bases remained unmatched. CDR3 nucleotide sequence: TGTGCCAGCAGAAGGGGGGACAGGGTTTACTCTGGGGCCAACGTCCTGACTTTC. The encoded protein is CASRRGDRVYSGANVLTF.

V usage is TRBV27 and J usage is TRBJ2-7; D may be TRBD2 (5 bases). CDR1 and CDR2 from the germline V gene are MNHEY and SMNVEV (reference sequence). V shed 3 bases and J shed 6 bases, with 15 bases lying between them. The CDR3 loop spans 14 amino acids. CDR3 nucleotides: TGTGCCAGCAGTTTGGGTGTCGGGGTTACCGAGCAGTACTTC. Protein: CASSLGVGVTEQYF.

This clone was picked up one time. This rearrangement joins TRBV4-1 to TRBJ2-7; D not resolved. V lost 0 bases, J lost 3 bases, and 6 bases lay in between. The germline V gene encodes CDR1 MGHRA and CDR2 YSYEKL. The CDR3 loop spans 13 amino acids. The CDR3: CASSQDWDYEQYF. The CDR3 nucleotides are TGCGCCAGCAGCCAAGATTGGGACTACGAGCAGTACTTC.

As for this clone: Other DNA sequences of this sample code for an identical CDR3. The CDR3 sequence: CASSLDRASNYGYTF. CDR3 DNA sequence: TGTGCCAGCAGCTTAGACAGGGCTTCAAACTATGGCTACACCTTC. J is TRBJ1-2 and V is TRBV11-2, with D perhaps matching TRBD1 (5 bases). This CDR3 is built from 15 residues. From germline, CDR1 is SGHAT and CDR2 FQNNGV. V shed 0 bases and J shed 2 bases, with 10 bases lying between them.

V gene TRBV20-1 combines with J gene TRBJ1-1; 8 bases are a match to TRBD1. After removal of 8 bases from V and 3 bases from J, the junction contained 2 bases not matched to a gene. The germline CDR1 and CDR2 sequences are DFQATT and SNEGSKA (reference sequence). This CDR3 has 11 residues. The CDR3 DNA reads TGCAGTTCGGACAGGGACACTGAAGCTTTCTTT. Translated: CSSDRDTEAFF.

This clone was recorded a few times. In DNA, the CDR3 is TGTGCTAGTGGTTTGGAGGATGGCACTGAAGCTTTCTTT. Translation: CASGLEDGTEAFF. The chain recombines TRBV12-5 with TRBJ1-1, with unresolved D. This CDR3 spans 13 amino acids. CDR1 and CDR2 (germline): LGHNT, FRNRAP. V dropped 1 base and J dropped 4 bases, with 7 bases sitting between them.

The rearrangement links TRBV19 to TRBJ2-2; D is uncertain. With 5 bases removed from V and 2 bases from J, the gap between germline ends came to 12 bases. This CDR3 has 15 amino acids. The germline CDR1 and CDR2 sequences are LNHDA and SQIVND (reference sequence). CDR3 nucleotide sequence: TGTGCCAGTAGTCCAAGGGCAGGAAACACCGGGGAGCTGTTTTTT. This sequence encodes CASSPRAGNTGELFF.

This chain uses TRBV19 with TRBJ2-2; D ambiguous. V was shortened by 3 bases and J by 1 base, with 9 bases between the two germline ends. The V gene's germline CDR1 is LNHDA and CDR2 SQIVND (reference sequence). This CDR3 is 15 amino acids long. The CDR3 loop reads CASSMKLGNTGELFF. The DNA for the CDR3 is TGTGCCAGTAGTATGAAATTGGGGAACACCGGGGAGCTGTTTTTT.

This sequence joins TRBV6-5 and TRBJ1-1; D is ambiguous. The CDR3 has 14 amino acids. CDR1 is MNHEY, CDR2 SVGAGI, per germline. The V end was cut by 10 bases, the J end by 0 bases, with 15 bases between. CDR3 DNA sequence: TGTGCCACCCGGAGGGAGCTTATGAACACTGAAGCTTTCTTT. Protein sequence: CATRRELMNTEAFF.

J is TRBJ2-3 and V is TRBV12-3 or TRBV12-4; D is undetermined. This CDR3 spans 13 amino acids. Trimming took 1 base from V and 5 from J, leaving 7 bases between them. The CDR3: CASSLGGRDTQYF. In DNA, the CDR3 is TGTGCCAGCAGTTTAGGAGGAAGAGATACGCAGTATTTT.

The chain uses TRBV30 and TRBJ1-4; D might be TRBD1 (5 bases). Germline V lookup: CDR1 GTSNPN, CDR2 SVGIG (reference sequence). Trimming took 3 bases from V and 4 from J, leaving 9 bases between them. The CDR3 extends over 13 amino acids. CDR3 residues: CAWRGGGNEKLFF. The CDR3 DNA follows: TGTGCCTGGAGGGGGGGTGGTAATGAAAAACTGTTTTTT.

V gene TRBV6-1 combines with J gene TRBJ1-1; tentatively, D is TRBD1 (6 bases). This CDR3 has 19 residues. The V and J ends lost 4 bases and 3 bases respectively, with 27 bases between them. Germline V gene lookup returns CDR1 MNHNS and CDR2 SASEGT. This chain's CDR3 is CASSGTNRVGMYMDTEAFF. CDR3 DNA: TGTGCCAGCAGTGGCACGAACAGGGTCGGGATGTATATGGACACTGAAGCTTTCTTT.

The chain joins TRBV7-9 to TRBJ2-7, with 9 bases identical to TRBD1. This CDR3 is 15 amino acids long. The germline CDR1 and CDR2 sequences are SEHNR and FQNEAQ (reference sequence). J gave up 4 bases and V 4 bases, and 8 bases lay outside the gene matches. CDR3: CASSWGQGRTYEQYF. The CDR3 DNA is TGTGCCAGCAGCTGGGGACAGGGAAGGACTTACGAGCAGTACTTC.

The J gene is TRBJ1-4, the V gene TRBV5-1, with 10 bases aligning to TRBD1. The CDR3 spans 16 residues. Germline CDR1 and CDR2: SGHRS and YFSETQ. The ends lost 4 bases at V and 1 base at J; junction bases unmatched: 4. The CDR3 loop is CASSRGQGQTNEKLFF. The CDR3 DNA follows: TGCGCCAGCAGCCGGGGACAGGGGCAAACTAATGAAAAACTGTTTTTT. The full variable domain, in which reference TRBV5-1 and TRBJ1-4 provide the parts outside the CDR3, is KAGVTQTPRYLIKTRGQQVTLSCSPISGHRSVSWYQQTPGQGLQFLFEYFSETQRNKGNFPGRFSGRQFSNSRSEMNVSTLELGDSALYLCASSRGQGQTNEKLFFGSGTQLSVL.

The rearrangement links TRBV24-1 to TRBJ1-1, with TRBD1 matching 7 bases. This CDR3 comprises 13 residues. Germline-derived CDR1 and CDR2 are KGHDR and SFDVKD. The V and J ends lost 4 bases and 10 bases, in that order; junction bases with no gene match: 8. The CDR3 loop reads CATSESGQSAAFF. The CDR3 DNA sequence: TGTGCCACCAGTGAATCGGGACAGTCTGCAGCTTTCTTT.

The rearrangement links TRBV27 to TRBJ2-7, with D perhaps being TRBD1 or TRBD2 (5 bases each). This CDR3 spans 15 amino acids. The germline V and J ends were trimmed by 4 bases and 0 bases, with 13 bases remaining between them. The V gene's germline CDR1 is MNHEY and CDR2 SMNVEV (reference sequence). In DNA form, the CDR3 reads TGTGCCAGCAGTTCCCCCGGGACGGCCTCCTACGAGCAGTACTTC. As protein: CASSSPGTASYEQYF.

The chain is built from TRBV5-6 and TRBJ1-4; D possibly corresponds to TRBD1 (6 bases). With 4 bases removed from V and 0 bases from J, the gap between germline ends came to 16 bases. From germline, CDR1 is SGHDT and CDR2 YYEEEE. The CDR3 contains 17 residues. The CDR3 nucleotides are TGTGCCAGCAGCAACCAGGGGTTTACGGCAACTAATGAAAAACTGTTTTTT. Translated: CASSNQGFTATNEKLFF.